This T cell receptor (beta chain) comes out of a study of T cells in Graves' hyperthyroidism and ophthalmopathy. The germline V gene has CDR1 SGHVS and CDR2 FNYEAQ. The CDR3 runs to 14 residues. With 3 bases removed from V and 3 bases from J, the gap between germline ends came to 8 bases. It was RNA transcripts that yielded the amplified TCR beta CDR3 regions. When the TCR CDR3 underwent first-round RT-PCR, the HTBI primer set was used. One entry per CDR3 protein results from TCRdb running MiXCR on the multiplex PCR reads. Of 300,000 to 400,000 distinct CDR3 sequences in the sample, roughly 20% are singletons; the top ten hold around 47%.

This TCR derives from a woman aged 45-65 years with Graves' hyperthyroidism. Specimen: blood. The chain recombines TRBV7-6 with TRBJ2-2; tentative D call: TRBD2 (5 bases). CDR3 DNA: TGTGCCAGCAGCTTTTCCGGGGACACCGGGGAGCTGTTTTTT. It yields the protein CASSFSGDTGELFF. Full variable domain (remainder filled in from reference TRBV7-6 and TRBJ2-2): GAGVSQSPRYKVTKRGQDVALRCDPISGHVSLYWYRQALGQGPEFLTYFNYEAQQDKSGLPNDRFSAERPEGSISTLTIQRTEQRDSAMYRCASSFSGDTGELFFGEGSRLTVL.